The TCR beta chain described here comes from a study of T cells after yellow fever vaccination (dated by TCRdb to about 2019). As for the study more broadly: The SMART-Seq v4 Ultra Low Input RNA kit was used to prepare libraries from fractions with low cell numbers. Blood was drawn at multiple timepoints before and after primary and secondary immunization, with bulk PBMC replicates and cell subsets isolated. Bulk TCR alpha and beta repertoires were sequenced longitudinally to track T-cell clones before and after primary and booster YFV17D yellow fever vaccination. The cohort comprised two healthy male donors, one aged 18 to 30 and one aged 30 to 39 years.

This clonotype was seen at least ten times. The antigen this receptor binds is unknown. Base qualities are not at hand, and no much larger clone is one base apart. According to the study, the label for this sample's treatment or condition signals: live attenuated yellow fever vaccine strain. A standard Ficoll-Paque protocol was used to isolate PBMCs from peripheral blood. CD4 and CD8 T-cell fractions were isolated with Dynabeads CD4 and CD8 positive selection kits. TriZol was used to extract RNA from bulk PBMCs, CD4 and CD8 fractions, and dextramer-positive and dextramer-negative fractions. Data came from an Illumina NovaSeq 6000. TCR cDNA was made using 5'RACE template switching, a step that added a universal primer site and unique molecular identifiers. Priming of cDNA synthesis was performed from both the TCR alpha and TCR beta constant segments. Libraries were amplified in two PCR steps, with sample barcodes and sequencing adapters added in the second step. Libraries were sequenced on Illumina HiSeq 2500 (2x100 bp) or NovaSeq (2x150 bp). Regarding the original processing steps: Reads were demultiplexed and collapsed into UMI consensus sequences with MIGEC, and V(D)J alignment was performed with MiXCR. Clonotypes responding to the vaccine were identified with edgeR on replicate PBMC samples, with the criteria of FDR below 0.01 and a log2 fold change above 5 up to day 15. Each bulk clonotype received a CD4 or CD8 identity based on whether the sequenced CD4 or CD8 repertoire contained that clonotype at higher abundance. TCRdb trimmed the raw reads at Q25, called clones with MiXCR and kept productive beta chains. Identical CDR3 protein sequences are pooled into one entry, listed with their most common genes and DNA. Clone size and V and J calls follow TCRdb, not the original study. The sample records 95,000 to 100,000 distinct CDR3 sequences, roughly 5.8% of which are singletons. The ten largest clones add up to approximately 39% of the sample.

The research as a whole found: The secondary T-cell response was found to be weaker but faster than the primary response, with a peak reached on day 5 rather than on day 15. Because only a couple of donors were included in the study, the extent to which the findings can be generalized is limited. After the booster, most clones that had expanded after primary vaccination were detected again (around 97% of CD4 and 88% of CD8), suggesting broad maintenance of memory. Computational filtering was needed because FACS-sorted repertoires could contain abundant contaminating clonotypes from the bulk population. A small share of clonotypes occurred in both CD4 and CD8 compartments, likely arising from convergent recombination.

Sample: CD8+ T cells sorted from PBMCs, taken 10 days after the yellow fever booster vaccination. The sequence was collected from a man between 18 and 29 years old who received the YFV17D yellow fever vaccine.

DNA sequence: TGTGCCAGCAGCCGAACAGGGGAAGGAAACACCATATATTTT. This translates into CASSRTGEGNTIYF. This chain is built from TRBV12-3 or TRBV12-4 and TRBJ1-3; TRBD1 aligns with 7 central bases. V is pruned by 6 bases and J by 4 bases, leaving 6 bases of the junction without a gene match. The CDR3 measures 14 amino acids from cysteine to phenylalanine. Only the CDR3 region is kept as DNA, spanning 42 bases read in frame from base 1.